This paragraph reports one T cell receptor beta chain. The antigen is not known. This sample was taken from a study of T cell responses to AZD1222 COVID-19 vaccine. General study findings and limits: Donors were chiefly white British, with a greater number of females, and clonal diversity was perhaps underestimated. Spike-wide vaccine-associated CD4 TCRs dominated at 160-218 and 743-854.

The CDR3 runs to 14 residues. Per the germline V gene, CDR1 is SGDLS and CDR2 is YYNGEE. Trimming removed 0 bases at V and 4 bases at J, with 10 bases between. Measured with immunoSEQ multiplex PCR; TCRdb has only the in-frame clones, and not every one. This sample yields approximately 150,000 clones, of which roughly 92% are seen a single time; 1.7% belongs to the top ten. The TCR was taken from an adult in good health. This rearrangement joins TRBV9 to TRBJ1-2, with a weak D call TRBD1 (6 bases). Source: peripheral blood, taken on day 0 of AZD1222 vaccination. The CDR3 loop is CASSVGGGTYGYTF. DNA of the CDR3: TGTGCCAGCAGCGTAGGTGGGGGCACCTATGGCTACACCTTC. The full variable domain, completed using reference TRBV9 and TRBJ1-2, is DSGVTQTPKHLITATGQRVTLRCSPRSGDLSVYWYQQSLDQGLQFLIQYYNGEERAKGNILERFSAQQFPDLHSELNLSSLELGDSALYFCASSVGGGTYGYTFGSGTRLTVV.